The 9 T cell receptor beta chains presented below share a single source sample, sequenced in a study of metastatic and nonmetastatic thyroid tumors. Until they underwent thyroid surgery, no patient had received any treatment. TCRdb re-called clones via MiXCR from the PCR reads. Here the sample spans about 32,000 clones, about 32% being singletons. Material for sequencing was tumor tissue. The receptors originated from a female donor with papillary thyroid cancer or a benign thyroid nodule (not recorded which). Some clones in this sample may be carry-over from other donors' samples.

The chain links TRBV2 to TRBJ1-2; no firm D call. Trimming took off 2 bases at V and 4 bases at J, with 11 bases between the two ends. This CDR3 spans 14 amino acids. The V gene's germline CDR1 is SNHLY and CDR2 FYNNEI. CDR3 sequence (DNA): TGTGCCAGCAGTGAACTTCAGGCCCCCTATGGCTACACCTTC. This gives the protein CASSELQAPYGYTF.

This clone came up a few times. This chain connects TRBV6-1 to TRBJ1-5; D perhaps matches TRBD1 (5 bases). Germline values: CDR1 MNHNS, CDR2 SASEGT. V was clipped by 6 bases and J by 3 bases, with 15 bases between them. The CDR3 runs 15 residues. CDR3 nucleotides: TGTGCCAGCAGACCGACAGTTCTGGCCAATCAGCCCCAGCATTTT. Its translation is CASRPTVLANQPQHF.

This clone has more than one count but fewer than ten. The chain is built from TRBV6-1 and TRBJ1-2; TRBD1 is a possible D gene (6 bases). The CDR3 contains 16 residues. Germline V gene data show CDR1 as MNHNS and CDR2 as SASEGT. Trimming shortened V by 1 base and J by 3 bases, and 15 bases separated the two germline ends. This CDR3 is CASSEGGGGGYYGYTF. CDR3 nucleotide sequence: TGTGCCAGCAGTGAAGGAGGGGGAGGAGGCTACTATGGCTACACCTTC.

This clone occurred a few times. CDR3 region: CASRGPGGTLFF. DNA for the CDR3: TGTGCCAGCAGAGGACCGGGGGGAACACTGTTTTTT. The rearrangement uses TRBV27 and TRBJ1-4, with TRBD1 as a possible D gene (5 bases). The V end lost 6 bases, the J end lost 13 bases, and 15 bases lay between the germline ends. In germline, CDR1 is MNHEY, CDR2 SMNVEV (reference sequence). CDR3 length: 12 amino acids.

For this clone: The junction differs from germline at one of its ends, possibly a read error. This chain uses TRBV11-2 with TRBJ1-2; TRBD1 matches at 8 bases. Germline loops: CDR1 SGHAT, CDR2 FQNNGV. The length of the CDR3 is 13 residues. The CDR3 here is CASGLGQGVGYTF. The CDR3 nucleotides read TGTGCCAGCGGCTTAGGACAGGGTGTTGGCTACACCTTC. The entire variable domain, with the rest obtained from reference TRBV11-2 and TRBJ1-2, is as follows: EAGVAQSPRYKIIEKRQSVAFWCNPISGHATLYWYQQILGQGPKLLIQFQNNGVVDDSQLPKDRFSAERLKGVDSTLKIQPAKLEDSAVYLCASGLGQGVGYTFGSGTRLTVV.

This clone was counted only a few times. CDR3 DNA: TGTGCCAGCAGTTACCGGGAGGAAGAGACCCAGTACTTC. This encodes CASSYREEETQYF. This chain joins TRBV6-2 or TRBV6-3 and TRBJ2-5; 7 nucleotides align to TRBD2. The junction had 0 bases not matched to a gene; V was cut back by 2 bases and J by 3 bases. The CDR3 extends over 13 amino acids. The germline V gene has CDR1 MNHEY and CDR2 SVGEGT.

The J gene is TRBJ2-5, the V gene TRBV7-8; D is perhaps TRBD1 (6 bases). The V gene's germline CDR1 is SGHVS and CDR2 FQNEAQ. The CDR3 covers 15 residues. The V end was cut by 5 bases, the J end by 5 bases, with 18 bases between. The CDR3 is CASSPGVAGGETQYF. In DNA, the CDR3 is TGTGCCAGCAGCCCAGGGGTCGCAGGTGGGGAGACCCAGTACTTC.

The V gene is TRBV11-2, the J gene TRBJ2-1, with 11 bases that match TRBD2. The CDR3 is made up of 12 amino acids. J was trimmed by 10 bases and V by 6 bases; bases with no gene match: 2. CDR1 and CDR2 from the germline V gene are SGHAT and FQNNGV. CDR3 protein: CASSRTSGEQFF. The DNA for the CDR3 is TGTGCCAGCAGTCGGACTAGCGGGGAGCAGTTCTTC.

This clone appeared a single time. J is TRBJ2-7 and V is TRBV2, with TRBD1 identical over 10 bases. CDR1 and CDR2 (germline): SNHLY, FYNNEI. The ends lost 2 bases at V and 2 bases at J; junction bases unmatched: 9. This CDR3 has 17 amino acids. CDR3 loop: CASSERGTGALTYEQYF. DNA of the CDR3: TGTGCCAGCAGTGAAAGGGGGACAGGGGCCCTAACCTACGAGCAGTACTTC.